Shown below are 25 T cell receptor beta chains from a single sample sequenced in a study of T cell responses to AZD1222 COVID-19 vaccine. Data came from immunoSEQ multiplex PCR; TCRdb stores just in-frame clones and leaves some out. The table shows 100,000 or so clones, with just under 90% occurring only once. The sample was peripheral blood, taken on day 0 of AZD1222 vaccination. The receptors stem from an adult in good health.

The chain employs TRBV3-1 (or the pseudogene TRBV3-2) and TRBJ2-3; 12 bases agree with TRBD2. This CDR3 comprises 19 residues. The germline gives CDR1 LGHDT, CDR2 YNNKEL (reference sequence). V was pared by 4 bases and J by 1 base, with 12 bases of the junction left unmatched. CDR3 loop: CASSLNLPTSGGRTDTQYF. CDR3 nucleotide sequence: TGTGCCAGCAGCCTCAACCTGCCGACTAGCGGGGGACGCACAGATACGCAGTATTTT.

This sequence joins TRBV19 and TRBJ1-2; D is ambiguous. Trimming stripped 6 bases from V and 3 bases from J, with 2 bases between. Germline values: CDR1 LNHDA, CDR2 SQIVND (reference sequence). This CDR3 contains 10 residues. The CDR3 region is CASSDYGYTF. The CDR3 DNA reads TGTGCCAGTAGCGACTATGGCTACACCTTC.

The rearrangement uses TRBV23-1 and TRBJ1-4; D remains unclear. TRBV23-1 is labeled an ORF, and its function is uncertain. This CDR3 comprises 13 residues. Deletions cut 0 bases from V and 4 bases from J, with 3 bases between. In nucleotides, the CDR3 is TGCGCCAGCAGTCAATCGGATAATGAAAAACTGTTTTTT. This gives the protein CASSQSDNEKLFF.

CDR3 nucleotides: TGCGCCAGCAGCTTGGATGACAGCTTCTATGGCTACACCTTC. Translation: CASSLDDSFYGYTF. V usage is TRBV5-1 and J usage is TRBJ1-2; weak D call: TRBD1 (5 bases). CDR1 and CDR2 (germline): SGHRS, YFSETQ. V lost 0 bases and J 4 bases, leaving 10 bases between the germline ends. The CDR3 totals 14 residues.

The V gene is TRBV11-2, the J gene TRBJ1-2; weak D call: TRBD1 (5 bases). The CDR3 is 14 amino acids. CDR1 and CDR2 (germline): SGHAT, FQNNGV. The V end was cut by 3 bases, the J end by 2 bases, with 10 bases between. This CDR3 reads CASSFASGNYGYTF. CDR3 coding DNA: TGTGCCAGCAGCTTCGCCTCAGGGAACTATGGCTACACCTTC.

This chain uses TRBV4-1 with TRBJ2-7; D is perhaps TRBD2 (5 bases). CDR3 length: 14 residues. Germline assignment: CDR1 MGHRA and CDR2 YSYEKL. V was cut by 4 bases and J by 3 bases, with 13 bases left in between. CDR3: CASSPNQDFYEQYF. CDR3 sequence (DNA): TGCGCCAGCAGCCCGAACCAGGACTTCTACGAGCAGTACTTC.

Details on this clone: Other nucleotide sequences in the sample specify the same CDR3. The V and J genes are TRBV7-8 and TRBJ1-3; D is ambiguous. CDR1 is SGHVS, CDR2 FQNEAQ, per germline. V was shortened by 1 base and J by 2 bases, with 6 bases between the two germline ends. The CDR3 spans 14 residues. The CDR3 sequence is CASSLGDTGNTIYF. CDR3 DNA: TGTGCCAGCAGCTTAGGGGATACTGGAAACACCATATATTTT.

This chain links TRBV18 with TRBJ2-7; 9 bases line up with TRBD1. This CDR3 has 14 amino acids. After removal of 1 base from V and 6 bases from J, the junction contained 4 bases not matched to a gene. Germline V gene lookup returns CDR1 KGHSH and CDR2 LQKENI. The CDR3 sequence is CASSPRGQGGEQYF. CDR3 DNA: TGTGCCAGCTCACCACGGGGACAGGGAGGCGAGCAGTACTTC.

This clone was counted a few times. The rearrangement links TRBV5-8 to TRBJ1-2; D possibly corresponds to TRBD1 (5 bases). Germline loops: CDR1 SGHTS, CDR2 YDEGEE. Trimming cost V 3 bases and J 8 bases, with 11 bases left between them. CDR3 length: 12 residues. The CDR3 DNA follows: TGTGCCAGCAGCTACCTTGGGGACGGCTACACCTTC. This gives the protein CASSYLGDGYTF.

This chain links TRBV19 with TRBJ1-5; 11 positions agree with TRBD1. The CDR3 totals 14 residues. With 5 bases clipped from V and 11 bases from J, the junction kept 8 bases outside the gene matches. Germline V lookup: CDR1 LNHDA, CDR2 SQIVND (reference sequence). CDR3 nucleotides: TGTGCCAGTAGTGGGACAGGGGGTAGGATGACCCAGCATTTT. Protein: CASSGTGGRMTQHF.

This sequence joins TRBV4-1 and TRBJ1-5, with TRBD1 as a possible D gene (6 bases). Between the trimmed V and J ends, which lost 1 base and 4 bases, there was a span of 14 bases. The germline V gene encodes CDR1 MGHRA and CDR2 YSYEKL. CDR3 size: 16 residues. In nucleotides, the CDR3 is TGCGCCAGCAGCCAAGCGTCTTCACAGGGTAATCAGCCCCAGCATTTT. Translated: CASSQASSQGNQPQHF.

The chain carries TRBV3-1 (or the pseudogene TRBV3-2) and TRBJ1-2; D unresolved. There are 14 residues in the CDR3. CDR1 is LGHDT, CDR2 YNNKEL, per germline (reference sequence). Between the trimmed V and J ends, which lost 0 bases and 5 bases, there was a span of 10 bases. The CDR3 DNA is TGTGCCAGCAGCCAAGATGATTCGTCTTATGGCTACACCTTC. Translated: CASSQDDSSYGYTF.

V and J are TRBV5-1 and TRBJ1-2; no clear D. The CDR3 loop spans 13 amino acids. CDR1 SGHRS and CDR2 YFSETQ come from the germline V gene. V was shortened by 2 bases and J by 8 bases, with 13 bases between the two germline ends. The CDR3 reads CASSFDPERGYTF. CDR3 in DNA: TGCGCCAGCAGCTTCGACCCCGAACGGGGCTACACCTTC. Full variable domain (outside the CDR3, taken from reference TRBV5-1 and TRBJ1-2): KAGVTQTPRYLIKTRGQQVTLSCSPISGHRSVSWYQQTPGQGLQFLFEYFSETQRNKGNFPGRFSGRQFSNSRSEMNVSTLELGDSALYLCASSFDPERGYTFGSGTRLTVV.

The rearrangement uses TRBV7-3 and TRBJ2-5, with 8 bases matching TRBD2. Per germline, CDR1 SGHTA and CDR2 FQGTGA. CDR3 size: 13 residues. The ends lost 2 bases at V and 5 bases at J; junction bases unmatched: 1. In DNA, the CDR3 is TGTGCCAGCAGCTTATCTAGCGGGGAGACCCAGTACTTC. Translated, it gives CASSLSSGETQYF.

The rearrangement uses TRBV2 and TRBJ1-1, with D uncertain. V lost 10 bases and J 5 bases, leaving 17 bases between the germline ends. This CDR3 has 13 residues. Germline V gene sequence: CDR1 SNHLY, CDR2 FYNNEI. The DNA of the CDR3 is TGTGCCACCACGAACGGGCCGGGGACTGAAGCTTTCTTT. It encodes CATTNGPGTEAFF.

This clone was recorded once. The chain employs TRBV7-2 and TRBJ1-4; no firm D call. CDR3 length: 13 residues. Germline V gene lookup returns CDR1 SGHTA and CDR2 FQGNSA. The V and J ends lost 4 bases and 6 bases respectively, with 9 bases between them. The CDR3 reads CASSSEIYEKLFF. CDR3 bases: TGTGCCAGCAGCTCGGAGATCTATGAAAAACTGTTTTTT. The entire variable domain, with the rest obtained from reference TRBV7-2 and TRBJ1-4, is as follows: GAGVSQSPSNKVTEKGKDVELRCDPISGHTALYWYRQSLGQGLEFLIYFQGNSAPDKSGLPSDRFSAERTGGSVSTLTIQRTQQEDSAVYLCASSSEIYEKLFFGSGTQLSVL.

The chain employs TRBV6-5 and TRBJ2-7; 14 bases are a match to TRBD2. In germline, CDR1 is MNHEY, CDR2 SVGAGI. The junction had 1 base not matched to a gene; V was cut back by 2 bases and J by 4 bases. CDR3 length: 15 amino acids. This chain's CDR3 is CASSYGTSGGYEQYF. DNA for the CDR3: TGTGCCAGCAGTTACGGGACTAGCGGGGGTTACGAGCAGTACTTC.

V is TRBV6-5 and J is TRBJ1-5; D is perhaps TRBD1 (5 bases). This CDR3 contains 14 residues. Per the germline V gene, CDR1 is MNHEY and CDR2 is SVGAGI. V dropped 7 bases and J dropped 3 bases, with 13 bases sitting between them. The CDR3 coding sequence is TGTGCCAGCAAGGGAGGGGAGGACAATCAGCCCCAGCATTTT. Translating it yields CASKGGEDNQPQHF.

The CDR3 DNA sequence: TGCAGCGTCGGGGGCACCACTGGAAACACCATATATTTT. It translates to CSVGGTTGNTIYF. The V gene is TRBV29-1, the J gene TRBJ1-3; D possibly corresponds to TRBD1 (6 bases). There are 13 residues in the CDR3. V dropped 6 bases and J dropped 2 bases, with 11 bases sitting between them. Germline-derived CDR1 and CDR2 are SQVTM and ANQGSEA.

This clone was seen once. CDR3 DNA sequence: TGTGCCAGCAGCTTAGTCCGAGACAGGGTGGACCAGCCCCAGCATTTT. This encodes CASSLVRDRVDQPQHF. The chain recombines TRBV7-8 with TRBJ1-5; TRBD1 agrees at 7 bases. The CDR3 is 16 residues long. Germline V gene sequence: CDR1 SGHVS, CDR2 FQNEAQ. Trimming took 1 base from V and 7 from J; bases not matched to a gene: 10.

V is TRBV10-3 and J is TRBJ1-5; D is unclear. Germline-derived CDR1 and CDR2 are ENHRY and SYGVKD. The CDR3 extends over 16 amino acids. V lost 1 base and J 3 bases, leaving 13 bases between the germline ends. This CDR3 is CAISEWHATYNQPQHF. The CDR3 DNA is TGTGCCATCAGTGAGTGGCACGCAACTTACAATCAGCCCCAGCATTTT.

This chain connects TRBV18 to TRBJ2-3; no firm D call. V was trimmed by 0 bases and J by 6 bases, leaving 4 bases between them. Germline CDR1 KGHSH, CDR2 LQKENI. The CDR3 is 12 residues long. CDR3 coding DNA: TGTGCCAGCTCACCACCAGTGGATACGCAGTATTTT. Protein sequence: CASSPPVDTQYF.

The chain recombines TRBV12-5 with TRBJ1-1; possible D gene TRBD1, 6 bases. V lost 1 base to trimming and J lost 7 bases, with 10 bases between them. Per the germline V gene, CDR1 is LGHNT and CDR2 is FRNRAP. The CDR3 loop spans 13 amino acids. CDR3 in amino acids: CASGLGKGVEAFF. The CDR3 DNA reads TGTGCTAGTGGTTTGGGGAAGGGGGTTGAAGCTTTCTTT. Based on the CDR3 plus reference TRBV12-5 and TRBJ1-1, the full variable domain is DARVTQTPRHKVTEMGQEVTMRCQPILGHNTVFWYRQTMMQGLELLAYFRNRAPLDDSGMPKDRFSAEMPDATLATLKIQPSEPRDSAVYFCASGLGKGVEAFFGQGTRLTVV.

J is TRBJ2-5 and V is TRBV27; D possibly corresponds to TRBD1 (6 bases). CDR1 and CDR2 (germline): MNHEY, SMNVEV (reference sequence). Trimming shortened V by 5 bases and J by 4 bases, and 17 bases separated the two germline ends. The CDR3 covers 15 residues. The CDR3 loop is CASSTNREWAETQYF. The CDR3 DNA sequence: TGTGCCAGCAGTACGAACAGGGAATGGGCAGAGACCCAGTACTTC.

This clone is a singleton in its sample. V is TRBV7-9 and J is TRBJ1-5, with 7 positions matching TRBD1. In germline, CDR1 is SEHNR, CDR2 FQNEAQ (reference sequence). This CDR3 contains 15 residues. V shed 6 bases, J shed 11 bases, and the junction held 16 bases outside the gene matches. CDR3 nucleotide sequence: TGTGCCAGCAGTCGATTGCAGGGGGAAGAGGAGTCCCAGCATTTT. It encodes CASSRLQGEEESQHF.